The following is a T cell receptor (beta chain) sequence with its context. The sample originates from a study of blood T cell repertoires in COVID-19. Here immunoSEQ multiplex PCR was the method, and the copy in TCRdb shows in-frame clones only, minus some. The table shows 200,000 to 300,000 clones, with 70% to 85% occurring only once. The CDR3 sequence is 13 residues long. The germline V gene has CDR1 SGDLS and CDR2 YYNGEE. With V trimmed by 3 bases and J by 4 bases, 3 bases remained unmatched. The clonotype comes from a man aged 35 to 55 who had recovered from COVID-19. The sequenced material came from peripheral blood. The V call is TRBV9, the J call TRBJ1-2; 7 nucleotides agree with TRBD1. The CDR3 reads CASSGGQAYGYTF. The CDR3 DNA reads as TGTGCCAGCAGCGGCGGACAGGCCTATGGCTACACCTTC.